This TCR beta chain was sequenced for a study of a mutant IDH1 vaccine in newly diagnosed glioma. The repertoire was sequenced with immunoSEQ multiplex PCR; TCRdb's copy has only in-frame clones and lacks some. The sample has approximately 41,000 clones, roughly four fifths seen once. This CDR3 spans 10 amino acids. The V end was cut by 4 bases, the J end by 9 bases, with 6 bases between. Germline CDR1 and CDR2: SGDLS and YYNGEE. Concerning this clone: Its matching antigen is unknown.

Time point given: week 23, last vaccination. Vaccine doses each comprised 300 ug of mutant IDH1 20-mer peptide, with topical imiquimod. This clonotype was obtained from a man aged 35-49 years with glioma. The chain carries TRBV9 and TRBJ2-3; D ambiguous. Source: PBMCs, taken from a glioma patient whose treatment included an IDH1 peptide vaccine. Here the CDR3 reads CASSPLTQYF. CDR3 nucleotide sequence: TGTGCCAGCAGCCCACTGACGCAGTATTTT. Based on the CDR3 plus reference TRBV9 and TRBJ2-3, the full variable domain is DSGVTQTPKHLITATGQRVTLRCSPRSGDLSVYWYQQSLDQGLQFLIQYYNGEERAKGNILERFSAQQFPDLHSELNLSSLELGDSALYFCASSPLTQYFGPGTRLTVL.